The source of this TCR beta chain is a study of OX40 agonist ivuxolimab in advanced cancers. About the research overall: Treatment of patients was with ivuxolimab, an agonistic anti-OX40 (CD134) antibody.

For this clone: Its antigen is unidentified.

At baseline, cycle 4 day 1, and cycle 7 day 1, blood was sampled. Broader study findings: Certain nonresponders additionally had low normalized T-cell clonal expansion.

Clones were read by immunoSEQ multiplex PCR, and TCRdb kept only the in-frame ones, dropping some. The data hold tens of thousands of clones, with around 90% observed a single time. Here the sequenced sample was CD4+ or CD8+ T cells sorted from blood, taken in a trial of the OX40 agonist ivuxolimab. The receptor comes from an adult with an advanced solid tumor such as melanoma, head and neck, liver or kidney cancer.

The CDR3 DNA is TGTGCCAGCAGTTTGACAGATTCCGGCTACACCTTC. Amino acids: CASSLTDSGYTF. V usage is TRBV28 and J usage is TRBJ1-2; tentative D call: TRBD1 (5 bases). Trimming left V 3 bases short and J 8 bases short, with 10 bases between. The length of the CDR3 is 12 residues. Germline CDR1 reads MDHEN; CDR2 reads SYDVKM.